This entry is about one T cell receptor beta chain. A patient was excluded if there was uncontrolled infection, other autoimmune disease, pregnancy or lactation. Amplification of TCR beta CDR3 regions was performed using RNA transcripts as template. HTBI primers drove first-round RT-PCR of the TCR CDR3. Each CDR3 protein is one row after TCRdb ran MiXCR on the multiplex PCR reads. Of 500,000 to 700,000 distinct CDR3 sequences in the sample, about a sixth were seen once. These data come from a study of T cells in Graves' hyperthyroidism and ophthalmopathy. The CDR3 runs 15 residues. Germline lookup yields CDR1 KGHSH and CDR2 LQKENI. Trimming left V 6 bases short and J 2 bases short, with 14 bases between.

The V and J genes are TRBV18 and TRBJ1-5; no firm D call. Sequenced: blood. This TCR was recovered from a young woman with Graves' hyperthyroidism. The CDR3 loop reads CASSEVGEGNQPQHF. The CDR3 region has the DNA TGTGCCAGCTCCGAGGTGGGCGAGGGCAATCAGCCCCAGCATTTT.